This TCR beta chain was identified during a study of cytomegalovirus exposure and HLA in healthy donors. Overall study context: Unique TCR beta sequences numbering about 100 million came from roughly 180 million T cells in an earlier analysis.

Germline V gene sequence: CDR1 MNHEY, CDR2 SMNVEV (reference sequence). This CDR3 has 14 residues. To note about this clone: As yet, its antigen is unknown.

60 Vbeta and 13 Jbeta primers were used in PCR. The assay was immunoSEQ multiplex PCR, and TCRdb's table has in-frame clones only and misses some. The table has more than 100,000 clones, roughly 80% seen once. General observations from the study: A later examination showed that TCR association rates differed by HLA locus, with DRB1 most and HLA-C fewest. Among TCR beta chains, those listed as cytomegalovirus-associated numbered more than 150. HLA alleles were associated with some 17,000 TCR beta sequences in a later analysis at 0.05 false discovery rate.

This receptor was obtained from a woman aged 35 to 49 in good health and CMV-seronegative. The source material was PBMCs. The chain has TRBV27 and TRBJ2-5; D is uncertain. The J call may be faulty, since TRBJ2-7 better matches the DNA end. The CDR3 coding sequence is TGTGCCAGCAGTTTGGGTTTCGGCTACTACGAGCAGTACTTC. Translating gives CASSLGFGYYEQYF.